These 15 T cell receptor beta chains were all obtained from the same sample, sequenced in a study of early T cells in non-severe SARS-CoV-2 infection. TCRdb re-analysed the 5' RACE reads in MiXCR, keeping a single row per CDR3 protein. This table holds over 35,000 distinct CDR3 sequences, approximately 6.3% found once. The material sequenced was whole blood, taken at baseline. The origin of the receptors is an adult who was a healthcare worker with PCR-confirmed SARS-CoV-2 infection or an uninfected control (not recorded which).

This clonotype was seen at least ten times. This chain links TRBV6-1 with TRBJ1-6, with a possible D match to TRBD1 (5 bases). V lost 4 bases, J lost 10 bases, and 11 bases lay in between. Germline V gene sequence: CDR1 MNHNS, CDR2 SASEGT. The CDR3 spans 13 residues. The CDR3 DNA reads TGTGCCAGCAGTGTTGTGACAGCGTCACCCCTCCACTTT. It codes for CASSVVTASPLHF.

The sample holds many counts of this clonotype. The rearrangement links TRBV7-9 to TRBJ1-2; tentative D call: TRBD1 (5 bases). Trimming took off 3 bases at V and 7 bases at J, with 15 bases between the two ends. The CDR3 is 14 residues long. Looked up from germline, CDR1 is SEHNR and CDR2 is FQNEAQ (reference sequence). CDR3 residues: CASSFSTGQGGYTF. The CDR3, as DNA: TGTGCCAGCAGCTTTTCTACAGGACAAGGTGGCTACACCTTC.

This clonotype has only a few counts. This chain uses TRBV12-3 or TRBV12-4 with TRBJ1-1, with 9 bases matching TRBD1. The CDR3 is 16 amino acids. The ends lost 3 bases at V and 1 base at J; junction bases unmatched: 6. The CDR3 spells CASSFRTGVWNTEAFF. CDR3 DNA: TGTGCCAGCAGTTTTCGGACAGGGGTTTGGAACACTGAAGCTTTCTTT.

CDR3 DNA: TGCAGTGCTGTACCCGTCGGACGCAACAATGAGCAGTTCTTC. Protein: CSAVPVGRNNEQFF. The J gene is TRBJ2-1, the V gene TRBV20-1; D is uncertain. Trimming removed 5 bases at V and 5 bases at J, with 16 bases between. Germline CDR1 and CDR2: DFQATT and SNEGSKA (reference sequence). The CDR3 has 14 residues.

This clonotype was detected many times. The chain has TRBV5-1 and TRBJ2-1; 8 bases match TRBD2. Unmatched junction bases numbered 13, after V lost 4 bases and J lost 7 bases. The CDR3 has 16 amino acids. From germline, CDR1 is SGHRS and CDR2 YFSETQ. The DNA for the CDR3 is TGCGCCAGCAGCCCATTCGGGGGGGGCTTGGAAAATGAGCAGTTCTTC. Translation gives CASSPFGGGLENEQFF.

In this sample, this clonotype turned up many times. This chain connects TRBV9 to TRBJ2-3, with 7 positions matching TRBD1. CDR3 length: 15 residues. Germline values: CDR1 SGDLS, CDR2 YYNGEE. Trimming cost V 0 bases and J 8 bases; bases outside gene matches: 9. The CDR3 reads CASSVDEGAQGTQYF. The CDR3 DNA reads TGTGCCAGCAGCGTAGACGAGGGGGCTCAGGGTACGCAGTATTTT.

This clonotype was seen ten or more times. The rearrangement uses TRBV5-4 and TRBJ2-1; the D gene is possibly TRBD2 (7 bases). Germline-derived CDR1 and CDR2 are SGHNT and YYREEE (reference sequence). The V end was cut by 1 base, the J end by 8 bases, with 19 bases between. The CDR3 spans 16 residues. CDR3 residues: CASSLLGGGLRDEQFF. Here the CDR3 DNA reads TGTGCCAGCAGCTTGCTTGGCGGGGGCCTGAGGGATGAGCAGTTCTTC.

This clonotype has more than one count but fewer than ten. CDR3 region: CASSLVVSGNTEAFF. CDR3 coding DNA: TGTGCCAGCAGCTTAGTTGTTTCAGGGAACACTGAAGCTTTCTTT. The chain links TRBV11-2 to TRBJ1-1; D not certain. Germline CDR1 reads SGHAT; CDR2 reads FQNNGV. The CDR3 covers 15 residues. The ends were cut back, 1 base at V and 1 base at J, with 10 bases in the middle. Looking up the rest from reference TRBV11-2 and TRBJ1-1 gives the full variable domain: EAGVAQSPRYKIIEKRQSVAFWCNPISGHATLYWYQQILGQGPKLLIQFQNNGVVDDSQLPKDRFSAERLKGVDSTLKIQPAKLEDSAVYLCASSLVVSGNTEAFFGQGTRLTVV.

The V and J genes are TRBV11-2 and TRBJ2-1, with 11 positions matching TRBD2. The CDR3 consists of 15 residues. J gave up 9 bases and V 1 base, and 5 bases lay outside the gene matches. Germline V gene lookup returns CDR1 SGHAT and CDR2 FQNNGV. The CDR3 is CASSLALAGGSEQFF. The CDR3 nucleotides are TGTGCCAGCAGCTTAGCTCTAGCGGGGGGCAGTGAGCAGTTCTTC.

This clonotype was detected many times. The chain recombines TRBV6-1 with TRBJ2-2, with D possibly matching TRBD2 (6 bases). The V gene's germline CDR1 is MNHNS and CDR2 SASEGT. The CDR3 sequence is 16 residues long. V was clipped by 1 base and J by 1 base, with 10 bases between them. CDR3 coding DNA: TGTGCCAGCAGTGAAGTGGGACTCCTGAACACCGGGGAGCTGTTTTTT. It yields the protein CASSEVGLLNTGELFF.

The chain employs TRBV5-1 and TRBJ2-1; D is undetermined. CDR1 SGHRS and CDR2 YFSETQ come from the germline V gene. The length of the CDR3 is 13 residues. V lost 2 bases and J 7 bases, leaving 10 bases between the germline ends. CDR3 amino acids: CASSFPLGNEQFF. CDR3 nucleotide sequence: TGCGCCAGCAGCTTCCCCTTAGGGAATGAGCAGTTCTTC.

The chain employs TRBV19 and TRBJ1-5, with D unclear. Trimming shortened V by 5 bases and J by 0 bases, and 8 bases separated the two germline ends. Germline CDR1 reads LNHDA; CDR2 reads SQIVND (reference sequence). CDR3 length equals 14 residues. The chain's CDR3 is CASSGQDSNQPQHF. CDR3 nucleotides: TGTGCCAGTAGTGGGCAGGATAGCAATCAGCCCCAGCATTTT.

This clonotype has only a few counts. The chain carries TRBV18 and TRBJ1-4, with D maybe TRBD1 (6 bases). V was pared by 3 bases and J by 5 bases, with 10 bases between. Germline assignment: CDR1 KGHSH and CDR2 LQKENI. The CDR3 is 14 residues long. The CDR3 coding sequence is TGTGCCAGCTCACCTGGACAGAAGAATGAAAAACTGTTTTTT. Amino acid sequence: CASSPGQKNEKLFF.

Only a few counts were recorded for this clonotype. V gene TRBV29-1 combines with J gene TRBJ2-2; TRBD1 might be the D (5 bases). V gave up 0 bases and J gave up 8 bases, with 13 bases separating them. This CDR3 comprises 14 residues. Germline CDR1 SQVTM, CDR2 ANQGSEA. The CDR3 here is CSVEDSGRVGELFF. CDR3 nucleotides: TGCAGCGTTGAAGATTCCGGCAGGGTTGGGGAGCTGTTTTTT.

This clonotype occurred many times. The chain links TRBV3-2 to TRBJ1-2; TRBD1 is the table's D call, not checked against the DNA. TRBV3-2 is tagged as a pseudogene. This CDR3 is built from 15 residues. CDR3 region: CASSQGRQTYYGYTF. For the CDR3, the DNA is TGTGCCAGCAGCCAAGGGAGACAGACGTACTATGGCTACACCTTC.